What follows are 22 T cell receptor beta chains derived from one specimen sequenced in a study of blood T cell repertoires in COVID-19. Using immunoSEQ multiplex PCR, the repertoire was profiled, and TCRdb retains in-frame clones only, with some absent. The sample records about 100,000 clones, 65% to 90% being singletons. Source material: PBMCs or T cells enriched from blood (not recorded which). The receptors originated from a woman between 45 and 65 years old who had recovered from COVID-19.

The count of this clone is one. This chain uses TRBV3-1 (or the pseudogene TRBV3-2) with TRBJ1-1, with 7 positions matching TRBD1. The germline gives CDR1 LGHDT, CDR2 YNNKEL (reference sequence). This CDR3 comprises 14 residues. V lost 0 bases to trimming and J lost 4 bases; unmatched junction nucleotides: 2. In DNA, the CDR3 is TGTGCCAGCAGCCAAGAGTCAGGGGGCACTGAAGCTTTCTTT. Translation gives CASSQESGGTEAFF.

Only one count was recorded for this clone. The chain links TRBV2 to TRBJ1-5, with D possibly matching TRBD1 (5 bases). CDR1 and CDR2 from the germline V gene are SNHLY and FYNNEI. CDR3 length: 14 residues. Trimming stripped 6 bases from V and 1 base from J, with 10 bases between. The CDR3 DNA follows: TGTGCCAGCAGCCCGACAGAGAGCAATCAGCCCCAGCATTTT. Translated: CASSPTESNQPQHF.

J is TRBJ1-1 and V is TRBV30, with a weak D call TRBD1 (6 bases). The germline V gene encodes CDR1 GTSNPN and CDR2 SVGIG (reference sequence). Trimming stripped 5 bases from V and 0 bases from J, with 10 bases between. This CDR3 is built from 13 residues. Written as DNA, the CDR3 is TGTGCCTGGGCTAGGGGGATGAACACTGAAGCTTTCTTT. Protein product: CAWARGMNTEAFF.

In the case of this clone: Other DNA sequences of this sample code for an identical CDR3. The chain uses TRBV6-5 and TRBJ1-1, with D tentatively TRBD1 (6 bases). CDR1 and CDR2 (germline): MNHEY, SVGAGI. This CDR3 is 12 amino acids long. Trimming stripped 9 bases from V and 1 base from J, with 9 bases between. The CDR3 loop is CASSTGNTEAFF. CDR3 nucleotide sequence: TGTGCCAGTTCGACAGGGAACACTGAAGCTTTCTTT.

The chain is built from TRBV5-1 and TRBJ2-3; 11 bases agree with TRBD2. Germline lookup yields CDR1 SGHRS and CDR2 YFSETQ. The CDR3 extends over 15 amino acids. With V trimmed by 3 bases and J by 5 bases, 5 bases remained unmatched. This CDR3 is CASSSTSGARDTQYF. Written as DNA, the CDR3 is TGCGCCAGCAGCTCGACTAGCGGGGCTAGAGATACGCAGTATTTT.

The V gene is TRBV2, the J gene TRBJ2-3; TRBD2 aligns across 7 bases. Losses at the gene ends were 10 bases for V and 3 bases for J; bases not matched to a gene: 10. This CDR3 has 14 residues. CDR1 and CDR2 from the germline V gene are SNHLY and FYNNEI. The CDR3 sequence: CANTEGGSTDTQYF. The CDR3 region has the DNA TGTGCCAACACGGAGGGCGGGAGTACAGATACGCAGTATTTT.

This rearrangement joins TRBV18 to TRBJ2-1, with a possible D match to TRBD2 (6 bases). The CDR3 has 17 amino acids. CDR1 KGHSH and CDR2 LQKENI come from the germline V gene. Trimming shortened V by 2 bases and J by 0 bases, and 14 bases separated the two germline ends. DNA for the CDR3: TGTGCCAGCTCACCAGCAGCGGGCCCAAGCTCCTACAATGAGCAGTTCTTC. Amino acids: CASSPAAGPSSYNEQFF.

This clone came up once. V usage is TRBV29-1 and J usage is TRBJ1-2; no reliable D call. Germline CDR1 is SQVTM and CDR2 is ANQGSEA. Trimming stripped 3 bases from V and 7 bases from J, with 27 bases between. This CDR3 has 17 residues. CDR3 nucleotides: TGCAGCGTTGACCTTCACCACGACATATCAGGAGGTCTTGGCTACACCTTC. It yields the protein CSVDLHHDISGGLGYTF.

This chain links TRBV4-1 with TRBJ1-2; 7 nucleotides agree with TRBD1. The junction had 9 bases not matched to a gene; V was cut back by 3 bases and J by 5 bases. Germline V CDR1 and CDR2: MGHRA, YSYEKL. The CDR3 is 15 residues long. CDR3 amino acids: CASSQIQGIEYGYTF. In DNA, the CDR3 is TGCGCCAGCAGCCAGATACAGGGGATTGAGTATGGCTACACCTTC.

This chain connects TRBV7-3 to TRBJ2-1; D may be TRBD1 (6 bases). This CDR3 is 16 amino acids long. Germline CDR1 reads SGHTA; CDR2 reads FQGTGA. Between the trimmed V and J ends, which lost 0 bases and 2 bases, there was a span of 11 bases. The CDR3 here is CASSLTGGTTYNEQFF. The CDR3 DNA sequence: TGTGCCAGCAGCTTAACAGGGGGAACAACCTACAATGAGCAGTTCTTC.

CDR3 nucleotides: TGTGCCAGCAGTTTACTAGTGGCAGAGACCCAGTACTTC. Protein: CASSLLVAETQYF. The rearrangement links TRBV28 to TRBJ2-5; no clear D gene. The germline V and J ends were trimmed by 2 bases and 4 bases, with 8 bases remaining between them. Germline V gene data show CDR1 as MDHEN and CDR2 as SYDVKM. The CDR3 is 13 residues long.

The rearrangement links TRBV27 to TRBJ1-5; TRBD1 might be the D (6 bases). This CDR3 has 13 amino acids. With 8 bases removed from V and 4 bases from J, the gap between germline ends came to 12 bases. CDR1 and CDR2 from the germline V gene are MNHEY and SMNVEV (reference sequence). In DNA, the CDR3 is TGTGCCAGCGCAGGGGTGGGGAATCAGCCCCAGCATTTT. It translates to CASAGVGNQPQHF.

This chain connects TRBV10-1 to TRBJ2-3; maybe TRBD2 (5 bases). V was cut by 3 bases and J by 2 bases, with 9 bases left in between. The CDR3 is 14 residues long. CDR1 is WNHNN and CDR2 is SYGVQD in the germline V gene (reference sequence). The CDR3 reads CASSDAGLTDTQYF. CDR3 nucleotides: TGCGCCAGCAGTGACGCGGGCCTCACAGATACGCAGTATTTT.

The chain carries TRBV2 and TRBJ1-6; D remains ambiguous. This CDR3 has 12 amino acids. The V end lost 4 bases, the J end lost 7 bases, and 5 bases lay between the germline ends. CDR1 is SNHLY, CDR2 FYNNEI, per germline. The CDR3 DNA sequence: TGTGCCAGCAGTGGGCAAAATTCACCCCTCCACTTT. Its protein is CASSGQNSPLHF.

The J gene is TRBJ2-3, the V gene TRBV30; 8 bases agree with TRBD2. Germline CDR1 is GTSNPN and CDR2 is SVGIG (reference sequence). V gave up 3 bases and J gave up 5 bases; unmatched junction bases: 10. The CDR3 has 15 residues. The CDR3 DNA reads TGTGCCTGGAGACCTAAGGGGAGCGGGAGAGATACGCAGTATTTT. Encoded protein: CAWRPKGSGRDTQYF.

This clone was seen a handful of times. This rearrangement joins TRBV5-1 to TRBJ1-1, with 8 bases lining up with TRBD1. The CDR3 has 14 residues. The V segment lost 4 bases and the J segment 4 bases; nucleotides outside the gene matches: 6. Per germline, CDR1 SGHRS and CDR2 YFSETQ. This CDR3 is CASSVGQGATEAFF. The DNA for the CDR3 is TGCGCCAGCAGCGTAGGACAGGGAGCCACTGAAGCTTTCTTT. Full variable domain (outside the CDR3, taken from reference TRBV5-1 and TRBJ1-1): KAGVTQTPRYLIKTRGQQVTLSCSPISGHRSVSWYQQTPGQGLQFLFEYFSETQRNKGNFPGRFSGRQFSNSRSEMNVSTLELGDSALYLCASSVGQGATEAFFGQGTRLTVV.

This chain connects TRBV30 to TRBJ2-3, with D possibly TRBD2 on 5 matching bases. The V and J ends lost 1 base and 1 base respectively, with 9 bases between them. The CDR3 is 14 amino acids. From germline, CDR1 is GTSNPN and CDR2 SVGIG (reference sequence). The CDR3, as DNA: TGTGCCTGGAGTGGGGAGCCCCGCACAGATACGCAGTATTTT. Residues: CAWSGEPRTDTQYF.

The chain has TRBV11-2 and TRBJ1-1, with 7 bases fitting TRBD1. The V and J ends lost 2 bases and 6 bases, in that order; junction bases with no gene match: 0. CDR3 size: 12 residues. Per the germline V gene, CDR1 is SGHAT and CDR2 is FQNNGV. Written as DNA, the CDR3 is TGTGCCAGCAGCTTAACAGGGGCTGAAGCTTTCTTT. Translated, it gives CASSLTGAEAFF.

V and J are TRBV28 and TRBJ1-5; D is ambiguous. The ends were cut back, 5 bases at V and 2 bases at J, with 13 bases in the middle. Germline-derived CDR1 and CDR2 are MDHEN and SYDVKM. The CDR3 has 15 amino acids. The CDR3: CASSTRLLGNQPQHF. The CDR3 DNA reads TGTGCCAGCAGTACACGTCTCTTGGGCAATCAGCCCCAGCATTTT. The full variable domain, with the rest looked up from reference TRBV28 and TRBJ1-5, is DVKVTQSSRYLVKRTGEKVFLECVQDMDHENMFWYRQDPGLGLRLIYFSYDVKMKEKGDIPEGYSVSREKKERFSLILESASTNQTSMYLCASSTRLLGNQPQHFGDGTRLSIL.

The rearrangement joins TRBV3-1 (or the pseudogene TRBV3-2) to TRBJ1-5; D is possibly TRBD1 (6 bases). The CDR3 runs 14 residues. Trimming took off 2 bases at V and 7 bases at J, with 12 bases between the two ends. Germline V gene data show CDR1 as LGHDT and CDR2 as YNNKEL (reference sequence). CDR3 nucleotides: TGTGCCAGCAGCCAAAAGGGGGGGAGGCAGCCCCAGCATTTT. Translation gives CASSQKGGRQPQHF.

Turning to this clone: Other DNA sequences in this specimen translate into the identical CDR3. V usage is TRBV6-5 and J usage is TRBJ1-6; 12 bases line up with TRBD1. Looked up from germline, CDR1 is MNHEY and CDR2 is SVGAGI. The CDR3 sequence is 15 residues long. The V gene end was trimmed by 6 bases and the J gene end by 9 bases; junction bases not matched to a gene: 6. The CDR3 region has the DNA TGTGCCAGCAGAGGGGACAGGGGGCAGGGTTCACCCCTCCACTTT. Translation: CASRGDRGQGSPLHF.

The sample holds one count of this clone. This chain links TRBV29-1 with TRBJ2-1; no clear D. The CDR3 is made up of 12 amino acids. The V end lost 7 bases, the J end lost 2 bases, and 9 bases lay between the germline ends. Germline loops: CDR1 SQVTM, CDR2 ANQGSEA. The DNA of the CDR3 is TGCAGCGGGGCCCAGACCTACAATGAGCAGTTCTTC. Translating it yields CSGAQTYNEQFF.